Listed here are 22 T cell receptor beta chains from one sample, sequenced in a study of T cell repertoires in cytomegalovirus infection. Their recognized antigens are unknown. One entry per CDR3 protein, called by TCRdb with MiXCR from the reads. The sample includes 450,000 to 600,000 distinct CDR3 sequences, roughly 46% of them seen just once. The sequencing here drew on cultured PBMCs, taken from culture after CMV antigen stimulation. The source is a human donor in good health (CMV status not recorded). Some clones in this sample may be carry-over from other donors' samples.

This clonotype was picked up a small number of times. The chain employs TRBV6-2 or TRBV6-3 and TRBJ2-3, with 8 nucleotides matching TRBD2. Trimming cost V 8 bases and J 1 base; bases outside gene matches: 8. The CDR3 covers 15 residues. Germline V lookup: CDR1 MNHEY, CDR2 SVGEGT. For the CDR3, the DNA is TGTGCCAGCTTCATAAGCGGGAGCGGCACAGATACGCAGTATTTT. Translation: CASFISGSGTDTQYF.

The chain carries TRBV27 and TRBJ2-3, with TRBD1 identical over 9 bases. The V and J ends lost 3 bases and 4 bases, in that order; junction bases with no gene match: 8. Germline CDR1 and CDR2: MNHEY and SMNVEV (reference sequence). This CDR3 has 16 amino acids. The DNA of the CDR3 is TGTGCCAGCAGTTTGTCCGGGACAGGGCGGGCAGATACGCAGTATTTT. Its protein is CASSLSGTGRADTQYF.

In this sample, this clonotype turned up a few times. This chain connects TRBV7-2 to TRBJ1-2; TRBD1 matches at 7 bases. The CDR3 is 13 residues long. J gave up 8 bases and V 1 base, and 4 bases lay outside the gene matches. CDR1 SGHTA and CDR2 FQGNSA come from the germline V gene. The CDR3 sequence: CASSLVGTDGYTF. CDR3 bases: TGTGCCAGCAGCTTAGTTGGGACAGACGGCTACACCTTC.

The chain uses TRBV28 and TRBJ2-1, with D hard to call. CDR1 MDHEN and CDR2 SYDVKM come from the germline V gene. This CDR3 is built from 15 residues. The germline V and J ends were trimmed by 7 bases and 0 bases, with 13 bases remaining between them. The CDR3 nucleotides read TGTGCCAGCATTCCCTCTCGCAGCTCCTACAATGAGCAGTTCTTC. Its translation: CASIPSRSSYNEQFF.

This clonotype was detected a few times. The chain links TRBV7-9 to TRBJ2-7; D perhaps matches TRBD2 (6 bases). The length of the CDR3 is 15 residues. Looked up from germline, CDR1 is SEHNR and CDR2 is FQNEAQ (reference sequence). The V end lost 5 bases, the J end lost 2 bases, and 16 bases lay between the germline ends. The CDR3 is CASSPRDWMTYEQYF. As DNA, the CDR3 is TGTGCCAGCAGCCCAAGGGACTGGATGACCTACGAGCAGTACTTC.

This clonotype has only a few counts. This chain connects TRBV7-2 to TRBJ2-1, with TRBD2 identical over 7 bases. Germline values: CDR1 SGHTA, CDR2 FQGNSA. The CDR3 has 16 residues. V was clipped by 1 base and J by 2 bases; unmatched bases: 5. CDR3 coding DNA: TGTGCCAGCAGCTTAGTGGCTAGCGGCCCCTACAATGAGCAGTTCTTC. It codes for CASSLVASGPYNEQFF.

V usage is TRBV25-1 and J usage is TRBJ2-1; no clear D gene. Germline V CDR1 and CDR2: MGHDK, SYGVNS. The ends were cut back, 2 bases at V and 15 bases at J, with 14 bases in the middle. The CDR3 is 12 amino acids. The CDR3 loop is CASSEQIGQRFF. CDR3 coding DNA: TGTGCCAGCAGTGAACAAATAGGCCAGCGGTTCTTC.

This clonotype was picked up a small number of times. The chain recombines TRBV10-3 with TRBJ1-5; no clear D. Germline V CDR1 and CDR2: ENHRY, SYGVKD. The CDR3 spans 11 residues. The CDR3 nucleotides are TGTGCTAGAACTATCAATCAGCCCCAGCATTTT. Translation: CARTINQPQHF.

V gene TRBV6-6 combines with J gene TRBJ2-7; no clear D gene. Trimming took 2 bases from V and 4 from J, leaving 15 bases between them. From germline, CDR1 is MNHNY and CDR2 SVGAGI (reference sequence). This CDR3 region has 15 residues. CDR3 in DNA: TGTGCCAGCAGTTACCTCTCTTCGGACGGGTACGAGCAGTACTTC. Protein product: CASSYLSSDGYEQYF.

The chain recombines TRBV7-6 with TRBJ1-1; D unclear. The CDR3 contains 12 residues. CDR1 is SGHVS and CDR2 is FNYEAQ in the germline V gene. V shed 5 bases and J shed 6 bases, with 10 bases lying between them. The DNA for the CDR3 is TGTGCCAGCAGCCCCCCATATTCTGAAGCTTTCTTT. As protein: CASSPPYSEAFF.

This clonotype has at least ten counts. This sequence joins TRBV7-8 and TRBJ2-1, with D possibly TRBD1 on 7 matching bases. Looked up from germline, CDR1 is SGHVS and CDR2 is FQNEAQ. This CDR3 contains 16 residues. The germline V and J ends were trimmed by 3 bases and 7 bases, with 19 bases remaining between them. The CDR3 DNA follows: TGTGCCAGCAGCTTTGACCAGGGGGGAACCTGGAATGAGCAGTTCTTC. Translating gives CASSFDQGGTWNEQFF.

The J gene is TRBJ2-1, the V gene TRBV12-3 or TRBV12-4; 7 bases match TRBD1. Unmatched junction bases numbered 5, after V lost 2 bases and J lost 7 bases. This CDR3 comprises 14 residues. The CDR3 sequence: CASSLPQGMNEQFF. Here the CDR3 DNA reads TGTGCCAGCAGTTTACCACAGGGGATGAATGAGCAGTTCTTC.

This clonotype was detected only once. This sequence joins TRBV12-3 or TRBV12-4 and TRBJ2-2, with D perhaps assigned TRBD1 or TRBD2 (6 bases each). The CDR3 is made up of 17 amino acids. The V gene lost 3 bases and the J gene lost 6 bases, with 20 bases spanning the gap. CDR3 loop: CASSFAGGGGSSGELFF. As DNA, the CDR3 is TGTGCCAGCAGTTTCGCGGGTGGAGGGGGGTCTTCCGGGGAGCTGTTTTTT.

This sequence joins TRBV20-1 and TRBJ2-1; 10 nucleotides align to TRBD2. Germline values: CDR1 DFQATT, CDR2 SNEGSKA (reference sequence). J was trimmed by 7 bases and V by 6 bases; bases with no gene match: 9. CDR3 size: 14 residues. Here the CDR3 reads CSAKLAGVGNEQFF. The CDR3 DNA reads TGCAGTGCAAAGCTAGCGGGAGTTGGTAATGAGCAGTTCTTC.

This chain joins TRBV6-5 and TRBJ2-7; a weak D match, TRBD2 (5 bases). Trimming shortened V by 0 bases and J by 2 bases, and 8 bases separated the two germline ends. The CDR3 has 14 amino acids. Germline loops: CDR1 MNHEY, CDR2 SVGAGI. The CDR3 bases are TGTGCCAGCAGTTACTCTGACGGGACCTACGAGCAGTACTTC. It specifies CASSYSDGTYEQYF.

The V call is TRBV7-6, the J call TRBJ2-1; the D is unclear. The ends were cut back, 5 bases at V and 14 bases at J, with 28 bases in the middle. CDR1 is SGHVS and CDR2 is FNYEAQ in the germline V gene. The CDR3 is 16 residues long. CDR3 bases: TGTGCCAGCAGCCCAGAAGTAGGGCCTCTTCCGGGTGGAAAGTTCTTC. It specifies CASSPEVGPLPGGKFF.

The chain couples TRBV6-2 or TRBV6-3 to TRBJ1-5; D is ambiguous. Germline V lookup: CDR1 MNHEY, CDR2 SVGEGT. The CDR3 consists of 14 residues. The V end lost 1 base, the J end lost 0 bases, and 4 bases lay between the germline ends. Here the CDR3 reads CASSYWVSNQPQHF. In nucleotides, the CDR3 is TGTGCCAGCAGTTACTGGGTTAGCAATCAGCCCCAGCATTTT.

The V and J genes are TRBV20-1 and TRBJ1-6; tentative D call: TRBD1 (6 bases). The CDR3 is 14 amino acids. The germline V gene encodes CDR1 DFQATT and CDR2 SNEGSKA (reference sequence). V lost 3 bases, J lost 6 bases, and 12 bases lay in between. The CDR3 nucleotides read TGCAGTGCTAGCGGGACAAACATTAATTCACCCCTCCACTTT. Translation gives CSASGTNINSPLHF.

This chain links TRBV6-5 with TRBJ2-1; TRBD2 might be the D (5 bases). This CDR3 region has 13 residues. The V gene's germline CDR1 is MNHEY and CDR2 SVGAGI. Between the trimmed V and J ends, which lost 7 bases and 6 bases, there was a span of 13 bases. The CDR3 DNA is TGTGCCAGCAATCCTAGCCTGGGCAATGAGCAGTTCTTC. Its translation is CASNPSLGNEQFF.

The V gene is TRBV12-3 or TRBV12-4, the J gene TRBJ1-2, with D maybe TRBD1 (5 bases). CDR3 length: 13 amino acids. Trimming removed 1 base at V and 12 bases at J, with 15 bases between. CDR3 sequence (DNA): TGTGCCAGCAGTTTAGGTCCGGGGCGGAATGACACCTTC. Translating gives CASSLGPGRNDTF.

The chain links TRBV5-6 to TRBJ2-5, with D possibly matching TRBD1 (5 bases). This CDR3 contains 14 residues. Germline assignment: CDR1 SGHDT and CDR2 YYEEEE. Between the trimmed V and J ends, which lost 0 bases and 6 bases, there was a span of 12 bases. The CDR3 DNA follows: TGTGCCAGCAGCTTGGAGGGGAAGGTGAAGACCCAGTACTTC. Protein: CASSLEGKVKTQYF. Supplemented by reference TRBV5-6 and TRBJ2-5, the full variable domain reads DAGVTQSPTHLIKTRGQQVTLRCSPKSGHDTVSWYQQALGQGPQFIFQYYEEEERQRGNFPDRFSGHQFPNYSSELNVNALLLGDSALYLCASSLEGKVKTQYFGPGTRLLVL.

This clonotype was seen ten or more times. The chain is built from TRBV19 and TRBJ2-5, with 10 bases fitting TRBD1. The V gene's germline CDR1 is LNHDA and CDR2 SQIVND (reference sequence). J gave up 5 bases and V 7 bases, and 1 base lay outside the gene matches. This CDR3 has 12 amino acids. As DNA, the CDR3 is TGTGCCAGTACGGGACAGGGGGAGACCCAGTACTTC. The encoded protein is CASTGQGETQYF.